This TCR beta chain appears in the sequencing data of a study of identifying expanded T cells in peripheral blood. V lost 2 bases to trimming and J lost 4 bases; unmatched junction nucleotides: 4. The CDR3 is 16 residues long. Germline-derived CDR1 and CDR2 are SGHNT and YYREEE (reference sequence). Using immunoSEQ multiplex PCR, the repertoire was profiled, and TCRdb retains in-frame clones only, with some absent. The data contain about 94,000 clones, 88% of them seen just once; the ten biggest clones take up around 6%. Specimen: blood. The chain carries TRBV5-4 and TRBJ1-6; 9 nucleotides agree with TRBD1. The TCR sequence derives from a person aged 18-70 years in good health. The CDR3 DNA sequence: TGTGCCAGCAGCTTTACCGGGACAGGGTATAATTCACCCCTCCACTTT. Translation gives CASSFTGTGYNSPLHF.